This T cell receptor (beta chain) was found in a study of cytomegalovirus exposure and HLA in healthy donors. Findings and caveats of the study: An observed cluster of highly shared sequence variants was recorded as a likely sequencing artifact.

The PCR was carried out with 60 Vbeta primers and 13 Jbeta primers. Measured with immunoSEQ multiplex PCR; TCRdb has only the in-frame clones, and not every one. The sample yields under 170,000 clones, around 79% seen once. In regard to this clone: What it binds is unknown.

V gave up 0 bases and J gave up 4 bases; unmatched junction bases: 8. Germline lookup yields CDR1 SGHRS and CDR2 YFSETQ. This CDR3 spans 18 amino acids. The chain links TRBV5-1 to TRBJ2-1; 12 bases line up with TRBD1. The sequence came from a man aged 50 or older in good health and CMV-seropositive. The sequenced sample consisted of PBMCs. CDR3: CASSLAEGTGGLYNEQFF. DNA for the CDR3: TGCGCCAGCAGCTTGGCCGAAGGGACAGGGGGCTTATACAATGAGCAGTTCTTC.